Sequencing of this TCR beta chain was carried out in a study of beta chain features in type 1 diabetes. Central memory, naive, regulatory and stem cell-like memory CD4+ cells were sorted by CD45RO/CCR7/CD25/CD127/CD95/CD27. Findings of the study overall: Patients with type 1 diabetes carried fewer insertions and had more deletions at their VDJ junctions. A greater similarity of naive, central memory and Treg TCRB repertoires was seen among patients than among healthy donors. In patients and controls equally, PCR might favor templates that are shorter.

Expressed TCRB transcripts were sequenced because the isolated RNA had all been reverse transcribed beforehand. Some clones are missing from TCRdb's copy, which holds only in-frame ones; the method was immunoSEQ multiplex PCR. The profile shows about 450,000 clones, over 10% of them singletons. About this clone: Its matching antigen is unknown.

The germline CDR1 and CDR2 sequences are MNHEY and SMNVEV (reference sequence). The CDR3 covers 16 residues. V lost 3 bases and J 0 bases, leaving 12 bases between the germline ends. Sequencing was performed on naive CD4+ T cells from blood. The genes are TRBV27 and TRBJ2-1; D is undetermined. The receptor's source is a woman aged 18 to 35 in good health. CDR3 nucleotide sequence: TGTGCCAGCAGTTTTGCATGGTCGAGCTCCTACAATGAGCAGTTCTTC. Translating it yields CASSFAWSSSYNEQFF.